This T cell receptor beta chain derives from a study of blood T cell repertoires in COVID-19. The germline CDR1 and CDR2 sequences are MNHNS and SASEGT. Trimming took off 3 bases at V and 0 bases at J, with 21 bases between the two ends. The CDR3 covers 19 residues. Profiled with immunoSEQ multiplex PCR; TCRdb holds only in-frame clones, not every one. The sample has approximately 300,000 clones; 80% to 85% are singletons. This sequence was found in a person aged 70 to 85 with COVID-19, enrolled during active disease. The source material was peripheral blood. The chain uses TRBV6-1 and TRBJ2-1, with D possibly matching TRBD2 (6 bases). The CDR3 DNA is TGTGCCAGCAGTGACTGGGATCCCTGGGGGGAAAGCTCCTACAATGAGCAGTTCTTC. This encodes CASSDWDPWGESSYNEQFF.